These T cell receptor beta chains were read from a single sample in a study of spatial heterogeneity in lung cancer. MiXCR, applied by TCRdb to the 5' RACE reads, yields one record per CDR3 protein. The sample holds approximately 50,000 distinct CDR3 sequences, more than 6.5% seen once. Sequences were derived from PBMCs, sampled at follow-up. Source of these receptors: a female donor with early-stage non-small cell lung cancer. Both conserved end residues are part of each CDR3. D genes are given only for firm matches. The listing skips clone size in some rows; elsewhere it reads once, few, many or a size class.

>TRBJ1-1|TRBD1|few|TRBV15
CATSRVDRDTEAFF
TGTGCCACCAGCAGAGTTGACAGGGACACTGAAGCTTTCTTT
>TRBJ2-1|NA|NA|TRBV7-2
CASSFLRNGGNEQFF
TGTGCCAGCAGCTTTCTTAGGAACGGGGGCAATGAGCAGTTCTTC
>TRBJ2-5|NA|NA|TRBV12-3/TRBV12-4
CASSFGSAFPSQETQYF
TGTGCCAGCAGTTTTGGGTCCGCGTTCCCGTCTCAAGAGACCCAGTACTTC
>TRBJ1-1|NA|many|TRBV19
CASSYRAEAFF
TGTGCCAGCTCATACAGGGCTGAAGCTTTCTTT
>TRBJ1-6|NA|few|TRBV7-9
CASSLEGSSGSPLHF
TGTGCCAGCAGCTTAGAGGGGTCGTCAGGCTCACCCCTCCACTTT
>TRBJ2-1|TRBD1|NA|TRBV5-1
CASSHPGQGKGNEQFF
TGCGCCAGCAGCCACCCGGGACAGGGTAAAGGCAATGAGCAGTTCTTC
>TRBJ1-4|NA|many|TRBV14
CASSPYRNREKLFF
TGTGCCAGCAGCCCTTACAGAAACCGTGAAAAACTGTTTTTT
>TRBJ1-1|NA|few|TRBV3-1
CASSQDRSLRGEAFF
TGTGCCAGCAGCCAAGATCGGTCCCTCAGGGGTGAAGCTTTCTTT
>TRBJ1-6|NA|many|TRBV7-2
CASSLVRDYNSPLHF
TGTGCCAGCAGCTTAGTTCGGGACTATAATTCACCCCTCCACTTT
>TRBJ2-7|TRBD1|few|TRBV6-6
CASSSDRGSSYEQYF
TGTGCCAGCAGTTCAGACAGGGGGAGCTCCTACGAGCAGTACTTC
>TRBJ2-5|NA|NA|TRBV5-1
CASRVGTQAETQYF
TGCGCCAGCAGGGTCGGGACTCAAGCAGAGACCCAGTACTTC
>TRBJ2-7|TRBD1|many|TRBV20-1
CSAFSGQLSEQYF
TGCAGTGCCTTCTCGGGACAGCTCTCCGAGCAGTACTTC
>TRBJ2-2|TRBD1|many|TRBV29-1
CSVETTGGNTGELFF
TGCAGCGTTGAAACTACAGGGGGCAACACCGGGGAGCTGTTTTTT
>TRBJ1-5|NA|many|TRBV12-3/TRBV12-4
CASSLVGYSNQPQHF
TGTGCCAGCAGTTTAGTAGGTTATAGCAATCAGCCCCAGCATTTT
>TRBJ2-7|TRBD1|many|TRBV20-1
CSAGPGQAVGEQYF
TGCAGTGCCGGTCCCGGACAGGCGGTCGGGGAGCAGTACTTC
>TRBJ2-3|NA|NA|TRBV5-1
CASSGGVRTDTQYF
TGCGCCAGCAGCGGAGGGGTTCGCACAGATACGCAGTATTTT
>TRBJ2-1|TRBD2|few|TRBV28
CASKAGVNEQFF
TGTGCCAGCAAGGCGGGGGTTAATGAGCAGTTCTTC
>TRBJ2-3|TRBD2|many|TRBV12-3/TRBV12-4
CASSPRGLAGADTQYF
TGTGCCAGCAGTCCGAGGGGACTAGCGGGGGCAGATACGCAGTATTTT
>TRBJ2-7|TRBD2|few|TRBV15
CATSPKRTSGGIAEQYF
TGTGCCACCAGCCCCAAGAGGACTAGCGGGGGGATAGCCGAGCAGTACTTC
>TRBJ2-1|TRBD1|many|TRBV18
CASSPRSGQAYNEQFF
TGTGCCAGCTCACCACGTTCAGGACAGGCCTACAATGAGCAGTTCTTC
>TRBJ2-3|TRBD2|many|TRBV7-9
CASSHSGVRTDTQYF
TGTGCCAGCAGTCATAGCGGGGTGCGCACAGATACGCAGTATTTT
>TRBJ2-7|NA|NA|TRBV29-1
CSVRRSRYEQYF
TGCAGCGTTAGGAGAAGTAGGTACGAGCAGTACTTC
>TRBJ2-5|NA|many|TRBV6-5
CASSYQPLGSSTQYF
TGTGCCAGCAGTTACCAACCACTAGGTTCGTCGACCCAGTACTTC
>TRBJ2-1|TRBD2|few|TRBV19
CASSSSGGYNEQFF
TGTGCCAGTAGTAGCAGCGGGGGGTACAATGAGCAGTTCTTC
>TRBJ1-1|TRBD1|few|TRBV7-2
CASSPTPGQFVAFF
TGTGCCAGCAGCCCAACTCCGGGACAGTTCGTAGCTTTCTTT
>TRBJ2-7|NA|many|TRBV20-1
CSARDRIGGDEQYF
TGCAGTGCTAGAGATCGGATTGGGGGCGACGAGCAGTACTTC
>TRBJ2-2|NA|NA|TRBV4-1
CASSQDPTFRNTGELFF
TGCGCCAGCAGCCAAGATCCCACATTCCGGAACACCGGGGAGCTGTTTTTT
>TRBJ2-3|TRBD2|many|TRBV7-2
CASSSWTSETDTQYF
TGTGCCAGCAGCTCGTGGACTAGCGAGACAGATACGCAGTATTTT
>TRBJ1-6|TRBD1|many|TRBV7-9
CASSPDRGQELNSPLHF
TGTGCCAGCAGCCCGGACAGGGGGCAAGAGCTGAATTCACCCCTCCACTTT
>TRBJ2-3|NA|few|TRBV5-1
CASSWRDFYTDTQYF
TGCGCCAGCAGCTGGAGGGACTTCTACACAGATACGCAGTATTTT
>TRBJ2-3|NA|many|TRBV7-2
CASSLADTQYF
TGTGCCAGCAGCTTAGCAGATACGCAGTATTTT
>TRBJ2-7|NA|NA|TRBV11-2
CASTRAYEQYF
TGTGCCAGCACACGGGCCTACGAGCAGTACTTC
>TRBJ1-1|NA|many|TRBV12-3/TRBV12-4
CASSFGTEAFF
TGTGCCAGCAGTTTTGGCACTGAAGCTTTCTTT
>TRBJ1-5|NA|many|TRBV3-1
CASSQGGDRQHF
TGTGCCAGCAGCCAAGGCGGGGACCGCCAGCATTTT
>TRBJ1-4|NA|many|TRBV30
CAWSANRENEKLFF
TGTGCCTGGAGTGCGAACAGGGAGAATGAAAAACTGTTTTTT
>TRBJ1-6|NA|many|TRBV7-9
CASSLPRSPLHF
TGTGCCAGCAGCTTGCCCCGTTCACCCCTCCACTTT
>TRBJ2-7|NA|NA|TRBV7-9
CASSLRGYEQYF
TGTGCCAGCAGCTTAAGGGGCTACGAGCAGTACTTC
>TRBJ1-1|NA|NA|TRBV6-6
CASSYWGSAFF
TGTGCCAGCAGTTACTGGGGTTCAGCTTTCTTT
>TRBJ2-1|TRBD2|few|TRBV5-1
CASSVQAGLASNEQFF
TGCGCCAGCAGCGTTCAAGCGGGACTAGCGAGTAATGAGCAGTTCTTC
>TRBJ2-1|TRBD2|many|TRBV7-9
CASSPKASGGSYNEQFF
TGTGCCAGCAGTCCTAAAGCTAGCGGGGGGTCCTACAATGAGCAGTTCTTC
>TRBJ2-2|NA|few|TRBV6-2/TRBV6-3
CASRFTGELFF
TGTGCCAGCAGATTCACCGGGGAGCTGTTTTTT
>TRBJ2-3|TRBD2|many|TRBV7-2
CASSFDSGVNTQYF
TGTGCCAGCAGCTTCGATAGCGGGGTCAATACGCAGTATTTT
>TRBJ1-1|NA|NA|TRBV7-3
CASSPGLNTEAFF
TGTGCCAGCAGCCCCGGACTGAACACTGAAGCTTTCTTT
>TRBJ1-1|NA|few|TRBV18
CASSPDTLTEAFF
TGTGCCAGCTCACCGGACACTCTCACTGAAGCTTTCTTT
>TRBJ2-3|NA|many|TRBV20-1
CSASAGGGTDTQYF
TGCAGTGCTAGCGCTGGGGGAGGTACAGATACGCAGTATTTT
>TRBJ1-1|NA|many|TRBV20-1
CSGLPKEAFF
TGCAGTGGGTTGCCTAAGGAAGCTTTCTTT
>TRBJ2-6|TRBD1|many|TRBV20-1
CSASPGGARSGANVLTF
TGCAGTGCGAGCCCAGGGGGAGCCCGCTCTGGGGCCAACGTCCTGACTTTC
>TRBJ1-3|NA|NA|TRBV5-1
CASSPPDGGNTIYF
TGCGCCAGCAGCCCACCGGACGGTGGAAACACCATATATTTT
>TRBJ1-1|NA|many|TRBV11-2
CASSLGRNTEAFF
TGTGCCAGCAGCTTAGGTCGGAACACTGAAGCTTTCTTT
>TRBJ1-1|NA|few|TRBV12-3/TRBV12-4
CASILSRGRAFF
TGTGCCAGCATCCTTTCGAGGGGTAGGGCTTTCTTT
>TRBJ2-7|NA|many|TRBV5-1
CASRIQTGSYEQYF
TGCGCCAGCAGAATTCAAACAGGGTCCTACGAGCAGTACTTC
>TRBJ2-1|TRBD2|many|TRBV12-3/TRBV12-4
CASSPQRGRGEQFF
TGTGCCAGCAGTCCTCAGCGGGGACGCGGAGAGCAGTTCTTC
>TRBJ1-1|NA|many|TRBV9
CASSLGLLNTEAFF
TGTGCCAGCAGCCTCGGACTGCTGAACACTGAAGCTTTCTTT